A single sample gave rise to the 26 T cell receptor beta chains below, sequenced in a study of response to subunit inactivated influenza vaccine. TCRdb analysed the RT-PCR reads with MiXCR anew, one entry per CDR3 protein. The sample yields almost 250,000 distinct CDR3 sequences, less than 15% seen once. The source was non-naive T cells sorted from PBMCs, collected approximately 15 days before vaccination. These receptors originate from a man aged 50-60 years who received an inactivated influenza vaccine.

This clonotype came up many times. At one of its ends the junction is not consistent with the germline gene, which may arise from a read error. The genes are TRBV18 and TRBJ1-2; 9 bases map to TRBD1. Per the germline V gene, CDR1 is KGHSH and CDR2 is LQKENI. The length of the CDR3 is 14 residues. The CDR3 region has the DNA TGCGCCAGCAGCCCTGGGACAGGGAGCTATGGCTACACCTTC. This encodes CASSPGTGSYGYTF. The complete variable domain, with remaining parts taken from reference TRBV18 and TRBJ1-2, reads NAGVMQNPRHLVRRRGQEARLRCSPMKGHSHVYWYRQLPEEGLKFMVYLQKENIIDESGMPKERFSAEFPKEGPSILRIQQVVRGDSAAYFCASSPGTGSYGYTFGSGTRLTVV.

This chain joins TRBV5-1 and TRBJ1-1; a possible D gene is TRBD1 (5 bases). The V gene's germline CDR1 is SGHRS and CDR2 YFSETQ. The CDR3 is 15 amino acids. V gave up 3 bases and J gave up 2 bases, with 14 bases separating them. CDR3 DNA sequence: TGCGCCAGCAGCTCCGGACCGGGGGGAAACACTGAAGCTTTCTTT. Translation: CASSSGPGGNTEAFF.

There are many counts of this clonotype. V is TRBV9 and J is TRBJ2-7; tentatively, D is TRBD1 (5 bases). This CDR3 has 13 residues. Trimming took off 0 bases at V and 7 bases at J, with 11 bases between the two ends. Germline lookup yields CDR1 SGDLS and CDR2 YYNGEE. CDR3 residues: CASSVVGQGEQYF. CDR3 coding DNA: TGTGCCAGCAGCGTAGTAGGGCAGGGAGAGCAGTACTTC. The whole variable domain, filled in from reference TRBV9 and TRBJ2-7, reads DSGVTQTPKHLITATGQRVTLRCSPRSGDLSVYWYQQSLDQGLQFLIQYYNGEERAKGNILERFSAQQFPDLHSELNLSSLELGDSALYFCASSVVGQGEQYFGPGTRLTVT.

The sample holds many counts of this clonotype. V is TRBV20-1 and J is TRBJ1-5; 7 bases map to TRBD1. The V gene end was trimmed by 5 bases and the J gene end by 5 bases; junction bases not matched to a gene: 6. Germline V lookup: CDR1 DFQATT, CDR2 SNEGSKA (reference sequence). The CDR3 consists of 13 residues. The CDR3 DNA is TGCAGTGCTTCAAGACAGGGCGATCAGCCCCAGCATTTT. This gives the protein CSASRQGDQPQHF.

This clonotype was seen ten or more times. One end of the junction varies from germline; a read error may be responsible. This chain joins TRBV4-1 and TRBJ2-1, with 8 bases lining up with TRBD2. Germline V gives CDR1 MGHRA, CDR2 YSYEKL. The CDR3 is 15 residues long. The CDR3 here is CASSQERGATNKQFF. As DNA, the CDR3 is TGCGCCAGCAGCCAAGAGCGGGGGGCTACCAATAAGCAGTTCTTC.

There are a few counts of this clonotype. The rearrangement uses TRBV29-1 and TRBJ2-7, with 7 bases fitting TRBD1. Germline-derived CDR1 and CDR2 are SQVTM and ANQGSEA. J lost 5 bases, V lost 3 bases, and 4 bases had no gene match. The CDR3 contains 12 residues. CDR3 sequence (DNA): TGCAGCGTTGAGACAGGGTATAACGAGCAGTACTTC. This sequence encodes CSVETGYNEQYF.

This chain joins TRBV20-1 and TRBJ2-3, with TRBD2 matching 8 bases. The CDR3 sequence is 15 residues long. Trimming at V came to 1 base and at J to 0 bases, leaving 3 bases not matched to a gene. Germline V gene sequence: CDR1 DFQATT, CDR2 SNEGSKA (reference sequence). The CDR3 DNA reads TGCAGTGCTAGAGGGAGCGGGGGTAGCACAGATACGCAGTATTTT. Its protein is CSARGSGGSTDTQYF.

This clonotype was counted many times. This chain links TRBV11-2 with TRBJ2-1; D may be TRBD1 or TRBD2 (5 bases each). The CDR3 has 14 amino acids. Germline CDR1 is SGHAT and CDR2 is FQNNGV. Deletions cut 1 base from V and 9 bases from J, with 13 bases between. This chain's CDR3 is CASSLVSRAGEQFF. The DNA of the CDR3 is TGTGCCAGCAGCTTAGTTAGCAGGGCGGGTGAGCAGTTCTTC.

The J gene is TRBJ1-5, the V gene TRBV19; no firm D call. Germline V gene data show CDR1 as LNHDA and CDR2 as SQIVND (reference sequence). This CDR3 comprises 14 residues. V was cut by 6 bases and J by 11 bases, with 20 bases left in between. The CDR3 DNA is TGTGCCAGTAGCCGGGCCGGGTGGGAATGGACCCAGCATTTT. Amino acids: CASSRAGWEWTQHF.

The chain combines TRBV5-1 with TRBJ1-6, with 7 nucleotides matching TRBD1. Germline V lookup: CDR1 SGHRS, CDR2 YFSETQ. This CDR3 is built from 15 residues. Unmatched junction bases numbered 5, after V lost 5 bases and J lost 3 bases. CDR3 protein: CASRDRQGYNSPLHF. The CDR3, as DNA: TGCGCCAGCAGAGACCGACAGGGCTATAATTCACCCCTCCACTTT.

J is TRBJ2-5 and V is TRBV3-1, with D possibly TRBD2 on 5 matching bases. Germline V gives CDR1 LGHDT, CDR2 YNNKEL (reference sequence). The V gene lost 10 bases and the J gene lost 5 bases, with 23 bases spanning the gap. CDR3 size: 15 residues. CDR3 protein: CATSQDPEGWETQYF. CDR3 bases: TGTGCCACCTCCCAAGATCCTGAGGGTTGGGAGACCCAGTACTTC.

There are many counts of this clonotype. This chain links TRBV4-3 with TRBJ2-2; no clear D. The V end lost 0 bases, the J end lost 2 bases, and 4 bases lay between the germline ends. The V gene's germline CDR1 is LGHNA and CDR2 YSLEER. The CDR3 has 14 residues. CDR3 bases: TGCGCCAGCAGCCAAGATGGTAACACCGGGGAGCTGTTTTTT. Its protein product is CASSQDGNTGELFF.

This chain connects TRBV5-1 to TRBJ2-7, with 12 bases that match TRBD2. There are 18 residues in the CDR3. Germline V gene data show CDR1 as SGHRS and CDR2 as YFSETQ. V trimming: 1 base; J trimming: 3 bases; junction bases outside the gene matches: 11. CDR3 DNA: TGCGCCAGCAGCTTGAGGGGGCGTACGGGACTAGCGGGCTACGAGCAGTACTTC. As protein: CASSLRGRTGLAGYEQYF.

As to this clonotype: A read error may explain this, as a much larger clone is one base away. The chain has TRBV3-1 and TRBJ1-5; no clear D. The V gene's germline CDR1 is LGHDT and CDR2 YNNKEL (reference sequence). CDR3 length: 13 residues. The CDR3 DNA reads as TGTGCCAGCAGCCAAGGGGCCATTCAGCCCCAGCCTTTT. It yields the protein CASSQGAIQPQPF.

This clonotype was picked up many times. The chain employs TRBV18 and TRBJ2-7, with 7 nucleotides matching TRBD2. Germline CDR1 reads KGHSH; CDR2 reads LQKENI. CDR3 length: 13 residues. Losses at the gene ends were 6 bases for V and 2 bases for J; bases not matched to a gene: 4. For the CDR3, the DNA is TGTGCCAGCTCTCGTGGACTAGCCTACGAGCAGTACTTC. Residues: CASSRGLAYEQYF.

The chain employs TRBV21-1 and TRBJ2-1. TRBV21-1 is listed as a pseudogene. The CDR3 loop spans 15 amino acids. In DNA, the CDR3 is TGTGCCAGCAGCAACGATGTTAGCCCAGCCCATGAGCAGTTCTTC. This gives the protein CASSNDVSPAHEQFF.

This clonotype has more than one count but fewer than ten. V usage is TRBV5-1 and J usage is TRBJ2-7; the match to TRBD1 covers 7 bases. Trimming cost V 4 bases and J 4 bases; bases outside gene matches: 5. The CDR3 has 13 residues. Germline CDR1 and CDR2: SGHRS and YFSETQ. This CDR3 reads CASSTDREYEQYF. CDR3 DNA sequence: TGCGCCAGCAGCACCGACAGGGAATACGAGCAGTACTTC.

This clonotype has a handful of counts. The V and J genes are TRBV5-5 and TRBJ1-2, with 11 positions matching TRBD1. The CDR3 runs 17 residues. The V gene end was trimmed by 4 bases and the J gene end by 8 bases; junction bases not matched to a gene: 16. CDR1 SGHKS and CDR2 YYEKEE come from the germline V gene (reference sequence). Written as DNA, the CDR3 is TGTGCCAGCAGCCCCGGGACAGGGGGTTTTAGCGTAGAAGGCTACACCTTC. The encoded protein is CASSPGTGGFSVEGYTF.

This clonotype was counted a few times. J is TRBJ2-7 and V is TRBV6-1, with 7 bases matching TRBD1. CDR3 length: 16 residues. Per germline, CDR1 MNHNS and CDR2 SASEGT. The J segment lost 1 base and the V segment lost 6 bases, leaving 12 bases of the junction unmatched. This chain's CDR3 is CASSSDRSSLSYEQYF. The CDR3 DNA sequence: TGTGCCAGCAGCTCGGACAGGTCATCCTTATCCTACGAGCAGTACTTC.

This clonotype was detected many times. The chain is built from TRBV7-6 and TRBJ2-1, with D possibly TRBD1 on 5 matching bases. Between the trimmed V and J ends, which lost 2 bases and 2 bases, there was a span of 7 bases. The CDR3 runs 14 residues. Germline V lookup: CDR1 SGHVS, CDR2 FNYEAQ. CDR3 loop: CASSLTTAYNEQFF. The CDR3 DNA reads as TGTGCCAGCAGCTTAACGACAGCCTACAATGAGCAGTTCTTC.

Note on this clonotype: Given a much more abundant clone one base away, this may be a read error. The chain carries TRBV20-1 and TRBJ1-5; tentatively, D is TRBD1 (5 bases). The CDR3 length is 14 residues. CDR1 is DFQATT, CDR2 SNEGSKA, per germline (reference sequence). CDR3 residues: CCARPQAPYQPQHF. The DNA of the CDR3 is TGCTGTGCTAGACCACAGGCGCCCTATCAGCCCCAGCATTTT.

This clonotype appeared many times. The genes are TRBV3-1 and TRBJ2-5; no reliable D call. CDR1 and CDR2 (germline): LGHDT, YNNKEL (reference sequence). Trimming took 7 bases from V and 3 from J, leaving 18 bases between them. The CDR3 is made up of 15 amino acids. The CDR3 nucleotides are TGTGCCAGCACCTTATACCGGGCAGGAGAAGAGACCCAGTACTTC. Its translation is CASTLYRAGEETQYF.

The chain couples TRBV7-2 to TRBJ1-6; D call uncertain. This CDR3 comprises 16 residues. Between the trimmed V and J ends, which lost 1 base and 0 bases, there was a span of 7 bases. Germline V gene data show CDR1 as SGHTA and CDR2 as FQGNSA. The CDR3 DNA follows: TGTGCCAGCAGCTTAGAGCTGAGCTCCTATAATTCACCCCTCCACTTT. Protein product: CASSLELSSYNSPLHF.

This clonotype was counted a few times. The CDR3 sequence: CASRDRGGYEQYF. The CDR3 DNA sequence: TGTGCCAGCAGGGACAGGGGGGGATACGAGCAGTACTTC. The chain has TRBV6-1 and TRBJ2-7, with 10 bases identical to TRBD1. Per the germline V gene, CDR1 is MNHNS and CDR2 is SASEGT. CDR3 length equals 13 residues. V lost 6 bases, J lost 4 bases, and 3 bases stayed unmatched.

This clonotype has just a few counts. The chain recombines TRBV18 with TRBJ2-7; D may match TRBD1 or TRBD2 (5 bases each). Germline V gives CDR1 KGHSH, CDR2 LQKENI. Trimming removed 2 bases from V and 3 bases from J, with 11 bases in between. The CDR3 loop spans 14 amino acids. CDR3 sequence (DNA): TGTGCCAGCTCACCAGGGACCACACGCTACGAGCAGTACTTC. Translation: CASSPGTTRYEQYF.

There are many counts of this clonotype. For the CDR3, the DNA is TGCGCCAGCAGCGGAAGACAGGGGCATGAGCAGTTCTTC. Protein: CASSGRQGHEQFF. V usage is TRBV5-1 and J usage is TRBJ2-1, with 8 bases identical to TRBD1. Unmatched junction bases numbered 5, after V lost 4 bases and J lost 8 bases. Germline CDR1 reads SGHRS; CDR2 reads YFSETQ. The CDR3 covers 13 residues.